The source of this T cell receptor (beta chain) is a study of CXCR3-negative and CXCR3-positive naive CD8 T cells. Study details: Some 150 million TRB reads were obtained overall (about 1.5 +/- 0.3 million per library). Study-level points and caveats: More hydrophobic TRB CDR3s occurred in CXCR3-positive than in CXCR3-negative naive cells. From TRB CDR3 properties, TCR strength was inferred; surface CD5 did not differ between naive subsets. Memory cells diverged, while naive CXCR3-positive and CXCR3-negative cells had similar TRBV-TRBJ usage.

Each TRB cDNA library was prepared by 5' RACE (with UMI labels). TCRdb reanalyzed the 5' RACE reads, giving one entry per CDR3 protein sequence and no DNA. The sample data list 75,000 to 100,000 distinct CDR3 sequences. Naive cells were sorted as CD45RO-, CCR7+, CD27+ and CD95-. On this clonotype: The antigen remains unidentified.

Looked up from germline, CDR1 is LNHNV and CDR2 is YYDKDF (reference sequence). The CDR3 has 13 amino acids. This receptor was identified in a human donor in good health. Some clones in this sample may be carry-over from other donors' samples. The sequencing sample was made of naive CXCR3+ CD8+ T cells from blood. Subset reported: CD45RO-CCR7+CD27+CD95- naive CD8+ T cells expressing CXCR3 (TNR3+). The rearrangement joins TRBV15 to TRBJ1-2. The CDR3 loop is CATSVTANYGYTF. Drawing the rest from reference TRBV15 and TRBJ1-2, the complete variable domain is DAMVIQNPRYQVTQFGKPVTLSCSQTLNHNVMYWYQQKSSQAPKLLFHYYDKDFNNEADTPDNFQSRRPNTSFCFLDIRSPGLGDTAMYLCATSVTANYGYTFGSGTRLTVV.